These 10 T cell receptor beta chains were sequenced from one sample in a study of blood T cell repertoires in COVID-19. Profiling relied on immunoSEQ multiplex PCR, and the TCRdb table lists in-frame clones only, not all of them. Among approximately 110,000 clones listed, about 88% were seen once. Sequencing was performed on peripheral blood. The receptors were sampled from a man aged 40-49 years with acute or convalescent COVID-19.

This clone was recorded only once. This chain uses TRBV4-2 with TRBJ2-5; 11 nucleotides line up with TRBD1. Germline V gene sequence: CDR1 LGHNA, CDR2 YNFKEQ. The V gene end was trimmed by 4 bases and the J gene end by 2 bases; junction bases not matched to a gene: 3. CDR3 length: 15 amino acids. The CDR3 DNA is TGTGCCAGCAGCCCAGGGACAGGGGGGCAAGAGACCCAGTACTTC. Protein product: CASSPGTGGQETQYF.

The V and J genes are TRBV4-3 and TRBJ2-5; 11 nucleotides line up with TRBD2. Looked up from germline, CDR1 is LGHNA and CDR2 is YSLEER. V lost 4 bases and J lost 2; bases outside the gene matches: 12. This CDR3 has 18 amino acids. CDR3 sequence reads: CASSPELAGGPTQETQYF. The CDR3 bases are TGCGCCAGCAGCCCAGAGCTAGCGGGAGGACCGACGCAAGAGACCCAGTACTTC.

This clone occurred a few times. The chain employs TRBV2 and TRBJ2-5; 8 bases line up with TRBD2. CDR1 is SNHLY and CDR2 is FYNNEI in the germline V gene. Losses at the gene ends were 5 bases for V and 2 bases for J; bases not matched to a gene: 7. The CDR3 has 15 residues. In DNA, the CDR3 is TGTGCCAGCAGTTCGACGGGACTAGTTCAAGAGACCCAGTACTTC. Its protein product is CASSSTGLVQETQYF.

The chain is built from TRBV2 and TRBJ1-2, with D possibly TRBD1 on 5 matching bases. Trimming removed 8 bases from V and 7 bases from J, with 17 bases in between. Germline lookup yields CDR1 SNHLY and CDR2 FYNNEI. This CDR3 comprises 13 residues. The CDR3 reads CASPPMGEGGYTF. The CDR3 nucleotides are TGTGCCAGCCCCCCAATGGGGGAGGGTGGCTACACCTTC.

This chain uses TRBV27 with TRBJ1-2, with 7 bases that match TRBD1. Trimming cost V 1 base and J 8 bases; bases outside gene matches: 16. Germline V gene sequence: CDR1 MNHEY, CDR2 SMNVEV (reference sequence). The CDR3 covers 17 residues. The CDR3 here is CASSLYSPTGALRGYTF. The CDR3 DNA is TGTGCCAGCAGTTTATATTCCCCTACAGGGGCCCTCAGAGGCTACACCTTC.

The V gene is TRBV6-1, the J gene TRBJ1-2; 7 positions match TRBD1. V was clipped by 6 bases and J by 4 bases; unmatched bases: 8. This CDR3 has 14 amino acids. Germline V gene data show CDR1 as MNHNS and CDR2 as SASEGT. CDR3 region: CASSRQTGSYGYTF. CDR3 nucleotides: TGTGCCAGCAGCCGGCAGACAGGGAGCTATGGCTACACCTTC.

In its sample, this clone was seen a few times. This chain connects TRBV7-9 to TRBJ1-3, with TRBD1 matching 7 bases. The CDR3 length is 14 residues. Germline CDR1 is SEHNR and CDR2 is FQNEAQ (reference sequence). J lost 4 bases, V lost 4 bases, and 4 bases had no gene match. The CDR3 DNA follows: TGTGCCAGCAGCTCGACAGGGTACGGAAACACCATATATTTT. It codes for CASSSTGYGNTIYF. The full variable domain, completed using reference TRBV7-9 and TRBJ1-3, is DTGVSQNPRHKITKRGQNVTFRCDPISEHNRLYWYRQTLGQGPEFLTYFQNEAQLEKSRLLSDRFSAERPKGSFSTLEIQRTEQGDSAMYLCASSSTGYGNTIYFGEGSWLTVV.

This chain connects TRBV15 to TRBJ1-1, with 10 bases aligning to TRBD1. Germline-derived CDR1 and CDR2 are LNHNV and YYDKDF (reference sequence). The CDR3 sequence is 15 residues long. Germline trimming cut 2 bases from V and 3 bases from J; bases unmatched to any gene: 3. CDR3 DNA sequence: TGTGCCACCAGCAGACGGACAGGGGGTTACACTGAAGCTTTCTTT. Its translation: CATSRRTGGYTEAFF.

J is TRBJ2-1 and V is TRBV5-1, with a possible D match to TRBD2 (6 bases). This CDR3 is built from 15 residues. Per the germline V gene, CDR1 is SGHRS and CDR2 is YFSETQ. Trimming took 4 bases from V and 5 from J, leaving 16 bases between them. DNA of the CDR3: TGCGCCAGCAGCAGGGCGCCGGGGGACCACAATGAGCAGTTCTTC. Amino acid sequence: CASSRAPGDHNEQFF.

CDR3 residues: CASSFGQGYTDTQYF. DNA for the CDR3: TGCGCCAGCAGCTTCGGACAGGGATACACAGATACGCAGTATTTT. The chain carries TRBV5-1 and TRBJ2-3; 8 bases line up with TRBD1. The CDR3 has 15 amino acids. The trim removed 2 bases at V and 2 bases at J, leaving 4 bases unmatched. CDR1 is SGHRS and CDR2 is YFSETQ in the germline V gene.